The 5 T cell receptor beta chains reported below all come from one sample, sequenced in a study of blood T cell repertoires in COVID-19. TCRdb's table, derived via immunoSEQ multiplex PCR, lists solely in-frame clones and lacks some. The table lists 45,000 to 55,000 clones, around 83% of them singletons. Material: peripheral blood. These receptors originate from a man aged 55 to 70 with active COVID-19.

The CDR3 sequence is CASSVGQGQETQYF. In nucleotides, the CDR3 is TGTGCCAGCAGCGTAGGACAGGGCCAAGAGACCCAGTACTTC. J is TRBJ2-5 and V is TRBV7-9, with 8 bases aligning to TRBD1. Looked up from germline, CDR1 is SEHNR and CDR2 is FQNEAQ (reference sequence). The CDR3 contains 14 residues. The V and J ends lost 5 bases and 1 base, in that order; junction bases with no gene match: 3.

The chain is built from TRBV28 and TRBJ1-1; D is unclear. The CDR3 is 14 residues long. Germline CDR1 and CDR2: MDHEN and SYDVKM. V lost 5 bases and J lost 3, with 13 bases in between. CDR3 residues: CASSLSLRDTEAFF. DNA of the CDR3: TGTGCCAGCAGTCTTTCTCTTCGGGACACTGAAGCTTTCTTT.

This chain uses TRBV6-5 with TRBJ2-7, with D possibly matching TRBD2 (7 bases). V lost 2 bases, J lost 2 bases, and 16 bases lay in between. Germline V lookup: CDR1 MNHEY, CDR2 SVGAGI. The CDR3 is 16 residues long. This CDR3 reads CASSYIPPGGPYEQYF. CDR3 DNA sequence: TGTGCCAGCAGTTACATACCCCCCGGGGGGCCCTACGAGCAGTACTTC.

V usage is TRBV7-8 and J usage is TRBJ2-1; 14 bases map to TRBD2. The CDR3 is made up of 17 amino acids. V gave up 5 bases and J gave up 8 bases; unmatched junction bases: 11. Per germline, CDR1 SGHVS and CDR2 FQNEAQ. CDR3 DNA: TGTGCCAGCAGCACGTGGACTAGCGGGGGGACATGGGATGAGCAGTTCTTC. Translated: CASSTWTSGGTWDEQFF.

This clone showed up just once. This chain connects TRBV23-1 to TRBJ2-2; possibly TRBD1 for D (6 bases). TRBV23-1 is an ORF; its function is uncertain. CDR3 length: 15 amino acids. V was cut by 2 bases and J by 5 bases, with 12 bases left in between. The CDR3 DNA reads TGCGCCAGCAGTCAACTACAGGGTGGGACCGGGGAGCTGTTTTTT. Amino acid sequence: CASSQLQGGTGELFF.